The 20 T cell receptor beta chains listed next were all sequenced from one sample in a study of identical twins. TCRdb fed the 5' RACE reads into MiXCR, producing one record per CDR3 protein. This table holds 450,000 or so distinct CDR3 sequences, 24% found once. These data also featured in a second study, about T cells expressing NK-cell markers.

Sequenced: CD4+ T cells sorted from blood. The receptors originated from a woman aged 18-29 years in good health.

This clonotype has a handful of counts. The chain links TRBV7-3 to TRBJ2-7; 8 nucleotides line up with TRBD1. This CDR3 comprises 16 residues. Germline trimming cut 0 bases from V and 4 bases from J; bases unmatched to any gene: 8. CDR1 is SGHTA and CDR2 is FQGTGA in the germline V gene. CDR3 sequence (DNA): TGTGCCAGCAGCTTAACCGCGACAGGGGAGTTGTACGAGCAGTACTTC. It codes for CASSLTATGELYEQYF.

This clonotype has a count of ten or more. The genes are TRBV7-6 and TRBJ2-3; 8 bases are a match to TRBD2. There are 15 residues in the CDR3. J lost 8 bases, V lost 0 bases, and 7 bases had no gene match. Germline loops: CDR1 SGHVS, CDR2 FNYEAQ. The CDR3 DNA reads as TGTGCCAGCAGCTTAGCGGCGGGAGGCCCCGCTACGCAGTATTTT. Translating gives CASSLAAGGPATQYF.

This clonotype was observed a few times. The chain carries TRBV7-2 and TRBJ2-1, with 11 bases fitting TRBD1. The CDR3 is 16 amino acids. Germline V lookup: CDR1 SGHTA, CDR2 FQGNSA. The junction had 4 bases not matched to a gene; V was cut back by 3 bases and J by 3 bases. This CDR3 reads CASSFGQGAFYNEQFF. The CDR3 DNA reads TGTGCCAGCAGCTTTGGACAGGGGGCTTTCTACAATGAGCAGTTCTTC.

This chain uses TRBV5-1 with TRBJ1-2; 11 nucleotides align to TRBD1. The CDR3 sequence is 15 residues long. Unmatched junction bases numbered 2, after V lost 4 bases and J lost 0 bases. The germline V gene has CDR1 SGHRS and CDR2 YFSETQ. CDR3 sequence: CASSGQGAANYGYTF. Here the CDR3 DNA reads TGCGCCAGCAGCGGACAGGGGGCAGCTAACTATGGCTACACCTTC. The full variable domain, with the rest looked up from reference TRBV5-1 and TRBJ1-2, is KAGVTQTPRYLIKTRGQQVTLSCSPISGHRSVSWYQQTPGQGLQFLFEYFSETQRNKGNFPGRFSGRQFSNSRSEMNVSTLELGDSALYLCASSGQGAANYGYTFGSGTRLTVV.

The genes are TRBV5-8 and TRBJ2-2, with 12 bases matching TRBD2. This CDR3 is built from 17 residues. The J segment lost 5 bases and the V segment lost 1 base, leaving 6 bases of the junction unmatched. Per the germline V gene, CDR1 is SGHTS and CDR2 is YDEGEE. The CDR3 spells CASSLSLTSGRTGELFF. DNA for the CDR3: TGTGCCAGCAGCTTGTCCCTCACTAGCGGGAGGACCGGGGAGCTGTTTTTT.

The CDR3 DNA sequence: TGTGCCAGCAGTTCAGACAGAACCTACGAGCAGTACTTC. The encoded protein is CASSSDRTYEQYF. The chain joins TRBV12-3 or TRBV12-4 to TRBJ2-7; perhaps TRBD1 as D (5 bases). The length of the CDR3 is 13 residues. V was cut by 4 bases and J by 2 bases, with 9 bases left in between.

This rearrangement joins TRBV3-1 to TRBJ1-2; no firm D call. The CDR3 contains 16 residues. Trimming shortened V by 1 base and J by 8 bases, and 20 bases separated the two germline ends. Germline V lookup: CDR1 LGHDT, CDR2 YNNKEL (reference sequence). CDR3 in amino acids: CASSQGTGRYQRGYTF. Written as DNA, the CDR3 is TGTGCCAGCAGCCAAGGGACCGGACGTTATCAAAGGGGCTACACCTTC. Full variable domain (missing parts from reference TRBV3-1 and TRBJ1-2): DTAVSQTPKYLVTQMGNDKSIKCEQNLGHDTMYWYKQDSKKFLKIMFSYNNKELIINETVPNRFSPKSPDKAHLNLHINSLELGDSAVYFCASSQGTGRYQRGYTFGSGTRLTVV.

The chain uses TRBV9 and TRBJ1-4; D is unresolved. The CDR3 runs 14 residues. Trimming cost V 4 bases and J 8 bases, with 15 bases left between them. Per the germline V gene, CDR1 is SGDLS and CDR2 is YYNGEE. The CDR3 DNA sequence: TGTGCCAGCAGCCCATGGCCCGCTCCGGAAAAACTGTTTTTT. It translates to CASSPWPAPEKLFF.

At least ten counts were recorded for this clonotype. V gene TRBV29-1 combines with J gene TRBJ2-5; TRBD1 is a possible D gene (6 bases). Germline CDR1 is SQVTM and CDR2 is ANQGSEA. Between the trimmed V and J ends, which lost 0 bases and 2 bases, there was a span of 19 bases. CDR3 length: 17 amino acids. CDR3 residues: CSVEDLLEDSPQETQYF. The DNA for the CDR3 is TGCAGCGTTGAAGATCTACTGGAGGACAGCCCACAAGAGACCCAGTACTTC.

The V and J genes are TRBV5-1 and TRBJ2-5, with D unclear. Germline-derived CDR1 and CDR2 are SGHRS and YFSETQ. CDR3 length equals 16 residues. V was trimmed by 4 bases and J by 5 bases, leaving 21 bases between them. CDR3 residues: CASSLNPGLFSETQYF. In nucleotides, the CDR3 is TGCGCCAGCAGCCTAAACCCTGGTCTATTCTCGGAGACCCAGTACTTC.

This chain connects TRBV19 to TRBJ2-3; D unresolved. With 5 bases removed from V and 7 bases from J, the gap between germline ends came to 10 bases. Germline CDR1 reads LNHDA; CDR2 reads SQIVND (reference sequence). The CDR3 has 12 amino acids. The CDR3 here is CASSLVANTQYF. Here the CDR3 DNA reads TGTGCCAGTAGTCTTGTTGCAAATACGCAGTATTTT.

This clonotype was counted only a few times. The J gene is TRBJ2-7, the V gene TRBV9; 8 bases are a match to TRBD1. Per germline, CDR1 SGDLS and CDR2 YYNGEE. This CDR3 region has 13 residues. V shed 2 bases and J 6 bases; nucleotides not matched to a gene: 4. CDR3 in DNA: TGTGCCAGCAGCGTGGACAGGGAAGGCGAGCAGTACTTC. This gives the protein CASSVDREGEQYF. Supplemented by reference TRBV9 and TRBJ2-7, the full variable domain reads DSGVTQTPKHLITATGQRVTLRCSPRSGDLSVYWYQQSLDQGLQFLIQYYNGEERAKGNILERFSAQQFPDLHSELNLSSLELGDSALYFCASSVDREGEQYFGPGTRLTVT.

The V gene is TRBV11-2, the J gene TRBJ2-3; D perhaps matches TRBD2 (6 bases). Germline-derived CDR1 and CDR2 are SGHAT and FQNNGV. This CDR3 is built from 14 residues. The V gene lost 4 bases and the J gene lost 7 bases, with 15 bases spanning the gap. CDR3: CASSSTPGLYTQYF. DNA for the CDR3: TGTGCCAGCAGCTCAACCCCGGGACTCTATACGCAGTATTTT.

This sequence joins TRBV10-3 and TRBJ2-5; no clear D gene. Germline V gives CDR1 ENHRY, CDR2 SYGVKD. The length of the CDR3 is 11 residues. Trimming removed 6 bases at V and 7 bases at J, with 9 bases between. The CDR3 spells CAISNLGTQYF. CDR3 DNA sequence: TGTGCCATCAGCAACCTAGGGACCCAGTACTTC.

This clonotype has more than one count but fewer than ten. The chain links TRBV4-3 to TRBJ2-3; D unclear. Germline CDR1 reads LGHNA; CDR2 reads YSLEER. This CDR3 spans 15 amino acids. V lost 1 base and J lost 3, with 11 bases in between. The CDR3 region has the DNA TGCGCCAGCAGCCAAGGGGCGAGGAAAACAGATACGCAGTATTTT. Its protein product is CASSQGARKTDTQYF.

The chain recombines TRBV3-1 with TRBJ1-2, with D uncertain. Germline V CDR1 and CDR2: LGHDT, YNNKEL (reference sequence). There are 14 residues in the CDR3. Trimming pared 3 bases from V and 2 bases from J, leaving 10 bases between. The CDR3 region is CASSQRVTNYGYTF. CDR3 sequence (DNA): TGTGCCAGCAGCCAGAGGGTAACCAACTATGGCTACACCTTC.

The table lists this clonotype with a few counts. The rearrangement links TRBV12-3 or TRBV12-4 to TRBJ2-7; D perhaps matches TRBD2 (6 bases). CDR3 size: 17 residues. Between the trimmed V and J ends, which lost 3 bases and 0 bases, there was a span of 18 bases. The CDR3 coding sequence is TGTGCCAGCAGTTTCGGCCAGGGAGGTCGCGACTCCTACGAGCAGTACTTC. It translates to CASSFGQGGRDSYEQYF.

This chain uses TRBV11-2 with TRBJ2-7; a weak D match, TRBD2 (6 bases). The CDR3 contains 14 residues. Trimming took off 5 bases at V and 6 bases at J, with 17 bases between the two ends. CDR1 and CDR2 (germline): SGHAT, FQNNGV. In DNA form, the CDR3 reads TGTGCCAGCAGCCCACTGACTAGATCCAGCGAGCAGTACTTC. This sequence encodes CASSPLTRSSEQYF.

The chain has TRBV12-3 or TRBV12-4 and TRBJ2-3; 7 nucleotides match TRBD2. This CDR3 contains 12 residues. Unmatched junction bases numbered 6, after V lost 1 base and J lost 14 bases. The DNA for the CDR3 is TGTGCCAGCAGTTTAGACCAGCGGGACGCGTATTTT. It is translated as CASSLDQRDAYF.

This clonotype came up a few times. The gene calls are TRBV5-1 and TRBJ2-5; 9 nucleotides match TRBD2. Germline lookup yields CDR1 SGHRS and CDR2 YFSETQ. V gave up 0 bases and J gave up 2 bases; unmatched junction bases: 8. This CDR3 has 17 residues. CDR3 sequence (DNA): TGCGCCAGCAGCTTGGGGCCCACTAGCGGGCGGCAAGAGACCCAGTACTTC. Protein product: CASSLGPTSGRQETQYF.